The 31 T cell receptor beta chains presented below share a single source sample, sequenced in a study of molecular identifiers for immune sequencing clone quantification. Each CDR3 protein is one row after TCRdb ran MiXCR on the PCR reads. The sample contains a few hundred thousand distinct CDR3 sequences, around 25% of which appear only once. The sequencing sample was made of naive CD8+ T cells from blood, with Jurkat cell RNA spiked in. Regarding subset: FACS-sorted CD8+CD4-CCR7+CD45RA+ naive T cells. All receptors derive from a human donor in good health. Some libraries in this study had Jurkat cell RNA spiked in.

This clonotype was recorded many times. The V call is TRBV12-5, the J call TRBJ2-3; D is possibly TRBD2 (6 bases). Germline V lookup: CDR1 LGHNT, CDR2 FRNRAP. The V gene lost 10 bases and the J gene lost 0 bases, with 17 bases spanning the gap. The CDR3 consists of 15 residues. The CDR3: CANQKAGSSTDTQYF. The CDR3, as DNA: TGTGCTAACCAAAAGGCGGGATCTAGCACAGATACGCAGTATTTT.

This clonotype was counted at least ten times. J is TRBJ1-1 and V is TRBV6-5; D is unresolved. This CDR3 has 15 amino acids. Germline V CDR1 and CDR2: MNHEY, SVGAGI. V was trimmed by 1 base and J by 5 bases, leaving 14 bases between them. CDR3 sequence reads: CASSYYAGVLTEAFF. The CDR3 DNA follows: TGTGCCAGCAGTTACTACGCCGGGGTTTTAACTGAAGCTTTCTTT.

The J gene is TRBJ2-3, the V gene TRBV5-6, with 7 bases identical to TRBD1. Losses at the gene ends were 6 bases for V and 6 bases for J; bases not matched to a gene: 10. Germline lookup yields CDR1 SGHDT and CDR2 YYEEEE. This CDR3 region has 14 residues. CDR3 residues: CASTLRGPGDTQYF. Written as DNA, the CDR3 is TGTGCCAGCACTTTGAGGGGGCCCGGGGATACGCAGTATTTT.

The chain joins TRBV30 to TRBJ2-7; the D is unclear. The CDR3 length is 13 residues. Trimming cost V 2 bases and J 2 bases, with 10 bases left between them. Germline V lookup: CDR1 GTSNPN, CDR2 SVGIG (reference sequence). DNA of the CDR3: TGTGCCTGGAGTTTCGGGCCTGCCTACGAGCAGTACTTC. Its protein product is CAWSFGPAYEQYF.

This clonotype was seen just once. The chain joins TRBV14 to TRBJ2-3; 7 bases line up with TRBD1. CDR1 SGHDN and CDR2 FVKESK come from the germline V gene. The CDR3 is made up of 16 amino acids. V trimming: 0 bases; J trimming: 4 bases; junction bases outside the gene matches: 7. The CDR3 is CASSQDIGGAADTQYF. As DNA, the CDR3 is TGTGCCAGCAGCCAAGATATAGGGGGCGCGGCAGATACGCAGTATTTT.

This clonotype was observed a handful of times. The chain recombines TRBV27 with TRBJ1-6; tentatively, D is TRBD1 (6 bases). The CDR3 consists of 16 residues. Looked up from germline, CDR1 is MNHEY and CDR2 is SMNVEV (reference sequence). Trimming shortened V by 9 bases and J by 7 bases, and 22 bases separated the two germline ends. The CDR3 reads CASLYGGRAFNSPLHF. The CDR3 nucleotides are TGTGCCAGTCTTTATGGGGGCAGGGCGTTCAATTCACCCCTCCACTTT.

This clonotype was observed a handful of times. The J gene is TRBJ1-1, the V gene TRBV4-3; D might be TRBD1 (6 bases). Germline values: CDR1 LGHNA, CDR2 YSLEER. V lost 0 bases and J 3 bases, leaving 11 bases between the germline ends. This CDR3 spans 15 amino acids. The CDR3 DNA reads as TGCGCCAGCAGCCAAGACAGGGGAAAGTACACTGAAGCTTTCTTT. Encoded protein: CASSQDRGKYTEAFF.

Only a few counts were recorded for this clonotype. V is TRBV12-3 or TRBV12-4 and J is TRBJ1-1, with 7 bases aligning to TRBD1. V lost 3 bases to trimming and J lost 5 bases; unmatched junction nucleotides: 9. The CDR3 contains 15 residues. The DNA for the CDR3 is TGTGCCAGCAGTTTTAATCAGGGGGTTTGGACTGAAGCTTTCTTT. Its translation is CASSFNQGVWTEAFF.

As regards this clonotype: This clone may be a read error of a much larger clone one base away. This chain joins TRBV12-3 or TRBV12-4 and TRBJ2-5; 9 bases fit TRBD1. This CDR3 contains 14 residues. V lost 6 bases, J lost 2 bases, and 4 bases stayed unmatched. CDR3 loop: CASSSGTGQETQYF. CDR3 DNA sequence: TGTGCCAGCAGCTCCGGGACAGGGCAAGAGACCCAGTACTTC.

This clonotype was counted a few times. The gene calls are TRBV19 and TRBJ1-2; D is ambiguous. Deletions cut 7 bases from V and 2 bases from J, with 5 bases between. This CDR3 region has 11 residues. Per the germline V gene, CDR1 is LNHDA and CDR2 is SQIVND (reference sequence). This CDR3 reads CASIWNYGYTF. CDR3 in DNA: TGTGCCAGTATTTGGAACTATGGCTACACCTTC.

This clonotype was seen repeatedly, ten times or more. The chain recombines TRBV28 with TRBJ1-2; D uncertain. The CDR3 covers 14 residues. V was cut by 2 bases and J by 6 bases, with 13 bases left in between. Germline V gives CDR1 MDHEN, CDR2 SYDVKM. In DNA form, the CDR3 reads TGTGCCAGCAGTTTACCAACCGCCCCGAATGGCTACACCTTC. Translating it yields CASSLPTAPNGYTF.

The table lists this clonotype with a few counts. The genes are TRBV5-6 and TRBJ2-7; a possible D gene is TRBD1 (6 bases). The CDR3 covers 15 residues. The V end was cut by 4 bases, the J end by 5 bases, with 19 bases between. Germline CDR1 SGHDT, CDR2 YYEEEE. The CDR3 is CASSPGWTAGNEQYF. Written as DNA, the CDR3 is TGTGCCAGCAGCCCGGGGTGGACAGCTGGTAACGAGCAGTACTTC.

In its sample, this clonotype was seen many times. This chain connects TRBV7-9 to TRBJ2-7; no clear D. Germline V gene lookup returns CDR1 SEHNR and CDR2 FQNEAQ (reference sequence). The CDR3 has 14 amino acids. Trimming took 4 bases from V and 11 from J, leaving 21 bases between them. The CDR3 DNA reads TGTGCCAGCAGCTCCATAGGGTGGGGTGAGGCGGAGTACTTC. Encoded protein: CASSSIGWGEAEYF.

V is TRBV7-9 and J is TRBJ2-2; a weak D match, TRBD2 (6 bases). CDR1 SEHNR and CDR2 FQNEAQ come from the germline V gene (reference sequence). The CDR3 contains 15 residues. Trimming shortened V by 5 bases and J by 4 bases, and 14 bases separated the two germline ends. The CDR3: CASSIVRETTGELFF. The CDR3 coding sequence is TGTGCCAGCAGCATAGTCCGGGAGACCACCGGGGAGCTGTTTTTT.

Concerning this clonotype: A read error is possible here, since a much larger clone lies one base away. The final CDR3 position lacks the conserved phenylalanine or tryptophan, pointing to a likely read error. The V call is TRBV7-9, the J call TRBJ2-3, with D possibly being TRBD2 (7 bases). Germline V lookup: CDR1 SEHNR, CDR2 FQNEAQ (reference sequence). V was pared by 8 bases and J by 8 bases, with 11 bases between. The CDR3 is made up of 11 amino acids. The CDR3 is CASGGAATQYL. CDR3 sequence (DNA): TGTGCCAGCGGGGGGGCCGCTACGCAGTATCTT.

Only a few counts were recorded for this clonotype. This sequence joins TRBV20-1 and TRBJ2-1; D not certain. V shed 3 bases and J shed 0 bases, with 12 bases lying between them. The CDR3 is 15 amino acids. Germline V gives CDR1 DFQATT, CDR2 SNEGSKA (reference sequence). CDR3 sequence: CSARALSDSYNEQFF. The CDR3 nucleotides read TGCAGTGCTAGGGCCCTCAGCGACTCCTACAATGAGCAGTTCTTC.

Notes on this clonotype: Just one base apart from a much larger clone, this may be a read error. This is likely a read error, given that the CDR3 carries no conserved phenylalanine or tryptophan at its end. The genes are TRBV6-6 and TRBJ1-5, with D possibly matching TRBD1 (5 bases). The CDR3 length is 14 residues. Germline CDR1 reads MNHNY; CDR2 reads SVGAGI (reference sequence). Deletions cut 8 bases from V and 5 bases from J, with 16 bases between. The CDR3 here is CASHTQGWDQPQHL. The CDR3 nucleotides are TGTGCCAGCCACACGCAGGGTTGGGATCAGCCCCAGCATCTT.

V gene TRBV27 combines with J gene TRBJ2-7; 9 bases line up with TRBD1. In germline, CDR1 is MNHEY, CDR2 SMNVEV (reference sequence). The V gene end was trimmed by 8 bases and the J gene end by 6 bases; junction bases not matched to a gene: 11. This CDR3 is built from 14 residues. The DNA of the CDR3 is TGTGCCAGCGGCACCGGGACAGGGTCGGCCGAGCAGTACTTC. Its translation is CASGTGTGSAEQYF.

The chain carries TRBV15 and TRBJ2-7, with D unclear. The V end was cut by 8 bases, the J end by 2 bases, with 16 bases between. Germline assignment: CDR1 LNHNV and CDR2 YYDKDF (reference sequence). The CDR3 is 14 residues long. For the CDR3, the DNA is TGTGCCACCGCGGAGACAAAGGGTACCTACGAGCAGTACTTC. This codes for CATAETKGTYEQYF. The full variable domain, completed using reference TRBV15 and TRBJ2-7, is DAMVIQNPRYQVTQFGKPVTLSCSQTLNHNVMYWYQQKSSQAPKLLFHYYDKDFNNEADTPDNFQSRRPNTSFCFLDIRSPGLGDTAMYLCATAETKGTYEQYFGPGTRLTVT.

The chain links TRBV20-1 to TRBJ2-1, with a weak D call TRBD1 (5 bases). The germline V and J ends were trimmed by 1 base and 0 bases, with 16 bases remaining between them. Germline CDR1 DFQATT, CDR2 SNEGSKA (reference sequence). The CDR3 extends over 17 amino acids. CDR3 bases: TGCAGTGCTAGAGGCCAAGGGGTTTTGAGCTCCTACAATGAGCAGTTCTTC. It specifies CSARGQGVLSSYNEQFF.

CDR3 amino acids: CASSLALNYNEQFF. In nucleotides, the CDR3 is TGTGCCAGCAGCTTAGCACTTAACTACAATGAGCAGTTCTTC. The V call is TRBV5-6, the J call TRBJ2-1; D is uncertain. Between the trimmed V and J ends, which lost 2 bases and 3 bases, there was a span of 9 bases. The CDR3 has 14 residues. Per the germline V gene, CDR1 is SGHDT and CDR2 is YYEEEE.

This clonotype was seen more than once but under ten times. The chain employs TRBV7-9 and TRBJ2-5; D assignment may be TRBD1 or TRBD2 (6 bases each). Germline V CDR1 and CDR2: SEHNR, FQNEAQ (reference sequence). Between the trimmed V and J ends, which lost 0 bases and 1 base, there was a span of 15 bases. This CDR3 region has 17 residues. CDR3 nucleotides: TGTGCCAGCAGCTTAGCGGGGGGCCGACTATCCCAAGAGACCCAGTACTTC. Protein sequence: CASSLAGGRLSQETQYF.

The CDR3 nucleotides read TGTGCCAGCAGTTTGGGGAGTAACATGAACACTGAAGCTTTCTTT. Encoded protein: CASSLGSNMNTEAFF. The chain is built from TRBV12-3 or TRBV12-4 and TRBJ1-1; no definite D call. The CDR3 covers 15 residues. The V end was cut by 3 bases, the J end by 0 bases, with 11 bases between.

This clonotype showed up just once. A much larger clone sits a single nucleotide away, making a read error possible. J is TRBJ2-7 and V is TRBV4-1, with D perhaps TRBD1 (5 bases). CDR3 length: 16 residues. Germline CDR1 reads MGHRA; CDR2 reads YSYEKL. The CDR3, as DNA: TGCGCCAGCAGCCAAGATGGGGCCACGCTCTACTACGAGCGGTACTTC. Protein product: CASSQDGATLYYERYF.

CDR3 sequence: CASSEPFSGDEQYF. CDR3 DNA: TGTGCCAGCAGTGAACCCTTCTCGGGGGACGAGCAGTACTTC. The chain employs TRBV25-1 and TRBJ2-7, with D tentatively TRBD2 (6 bases). The germline CDR1 and CDR2 sequences are MGHDK and SYGVNS. The V gene lost 2 bases and the J gene lost 5 bases, with 13 bases spanning the gap. The CDR3 consists of 14 residues.

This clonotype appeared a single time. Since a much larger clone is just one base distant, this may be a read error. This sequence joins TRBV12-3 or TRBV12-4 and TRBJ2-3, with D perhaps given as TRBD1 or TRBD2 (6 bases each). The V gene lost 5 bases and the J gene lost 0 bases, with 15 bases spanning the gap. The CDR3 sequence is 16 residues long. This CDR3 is CASSEDGGHSTDTQYF. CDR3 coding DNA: TGTGCCAGCAGTGAGGACGGGGGACATAGCACAGATACGCAGTATTTT.

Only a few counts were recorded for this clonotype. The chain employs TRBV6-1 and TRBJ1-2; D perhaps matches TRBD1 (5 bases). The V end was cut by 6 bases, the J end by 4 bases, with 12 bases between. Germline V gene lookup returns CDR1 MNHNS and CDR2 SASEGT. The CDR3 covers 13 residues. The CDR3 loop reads CASRTGTAYGYTF. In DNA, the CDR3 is TGTGCCAGCAGGACCGGGACTGCCTATGGCTACACCTTC.

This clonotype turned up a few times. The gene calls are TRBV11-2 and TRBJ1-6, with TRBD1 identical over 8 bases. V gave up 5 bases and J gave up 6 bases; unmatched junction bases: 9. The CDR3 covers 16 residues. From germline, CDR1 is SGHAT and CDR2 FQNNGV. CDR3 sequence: CASSHSPGQANSPLHF. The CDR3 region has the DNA TGTGCCAGCAGCCATAGCCCGGGACAGGCTAATTCACCCCTCCACTTT.

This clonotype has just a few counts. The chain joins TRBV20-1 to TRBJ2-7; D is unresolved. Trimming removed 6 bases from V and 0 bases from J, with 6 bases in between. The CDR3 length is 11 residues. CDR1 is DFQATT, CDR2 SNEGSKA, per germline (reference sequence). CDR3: CSAEGSYEQYF. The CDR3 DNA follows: TGCAGTGCAGAAGGCTCCTACGAGCAGTACTTC.

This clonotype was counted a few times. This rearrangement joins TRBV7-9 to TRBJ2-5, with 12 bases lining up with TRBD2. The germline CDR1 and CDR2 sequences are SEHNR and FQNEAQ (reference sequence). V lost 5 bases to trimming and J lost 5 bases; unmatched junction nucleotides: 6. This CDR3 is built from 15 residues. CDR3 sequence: CASSGLAGSWETQYF. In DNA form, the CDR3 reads TGTGCCAGCAGCGGACTAGCGGGGTCATGGGAGACCCAGTACTTC.

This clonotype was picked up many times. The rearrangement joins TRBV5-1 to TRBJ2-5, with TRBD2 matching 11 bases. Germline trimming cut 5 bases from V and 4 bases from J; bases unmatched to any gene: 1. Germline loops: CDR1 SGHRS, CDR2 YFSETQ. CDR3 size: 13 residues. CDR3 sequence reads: CASRGLAVETQYF. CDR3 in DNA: TGCGCCAGCAGGGGACTAGCGGTAGAGACCCAGTACTTC.